This is a list of T cell receptor beta chains from one sample in a study of radiation and T cells in renal cell carcinoma. Profiled with immunoSEQ multiplex PCR; TCRdb holds only in-frame clones, not every one. Here the sample spans 90,000 to 95,000 clones, 82% being singletons. The starting material was blood, obtained from a patient whose treatment included radiotherapy and nephrectomy. These receptors were obtained from a man in his fifties or sixties with renal cell carcinoma. CDR3s include the opening cysteine and the closing phenylalanine or tryptophan.

TRBV28 | CASSARIRDGYTF
TRBV28 | CASSPTAPYEQYF
TRBV2 | CASSSQGSSNQPQHF
TRBV4-1 | CASSQEPSGTLDTQYF
TRBV10-1 | CASSEGPTYEQYF
TRBV7-2 | CASSLGLAVDTQYF
TRBV28 | CASRLPGGTYGYTF
TRBV9 | CASSAGTGSQKETQYF
TRBV9 | CASSVGSGRGVNEQFF
TRBV9 | CASSVNSLNTDTQYF
TRBV19 | CASSMREGAAQYF
TRBV19 | CASSILGGARNNEQFF
TRBV7-9 | CASSQLLAGANNEQFF
TRBV27 | CASSPWTGPIAEQYF
TRBV9 | CASSVALPTRASGGVTDTQYF
TRBV7-9 | CASSGGHEQYF
TRBV5-1 | CASSFRGAANEKLFF
TRBV27 | CASPPGRVGYEQYF
TRBV6-1 | CASSEQGNTEAFF
TRBV19 | CASSIQEGAVNTEAFF
TRBV21-1 | CASSPLRTGGCEQYF
TRBV7-2 | CASSPGTGPYGYTF
TRBV27 | CASSLATTPNTGELFF
TRBV15 | CATSRSGVSGNTIYF
TRBV29-1 | CSVGGGTNEKLFF
TRBV7-2 | CASSLRRGNTEAFF
TRBV19 | CASSIPSLKEQFF
TRBV20-1 | CSAVDLDTQYF
TRBV5-1 | CASSPGQGWQPQHF
TRBV4-1 | CASSQGADQLLQYF
TRBV14 | CASSQRQGQKETQYF
TRBV5-1 | CASSLTGYGYTF
TRBV29-1 | CSVEELATNNEQFF
TRBV7-2 | CASSLELFSSGRSSFF
TRBV28 | CASSPRQILNTDTQYF
TRBV6-5 | CASRPSQGVSYEQYF
TRBV6-1 | CASTGQGANEKLFF
TRBV7-9 | CASSLTAYAGQYF
TRBV6-5 | CASSPPGTDTQYF
TRBV28 | CASSESIGGSKPQHF
TRBV5-4 | CASSLDRGQTYEQYF
TRBV27 | CASSLYRLIDPGGRARSEQFF